The clone carrying this T cell receptor beta chain has ten or more counts. This CDR3 has 12 amino acids. Germline-derived CDR1 and CDR2 are DFQATT and SNEGSKA (reference sequence). Losses at the gene ends were 4 bases for V and 7 bases for J; bases not matched to a gene: 7. MiXCR was run by TCRdb on the RT-PCR reads, yielding one entry per CDR3 protein. The sample shows 650,000 to 800,000 distinct CDR3 sequences, 12% to 15% of them seen only once. This chain connects TRBV20-1 to TRBJ2-7; 7 bases agree with TRBD1. The sequence derives from a female donor in good health, serving as a healthy control. Material: memory CD4+ T cells from blood. The DNA of the CDR3 is TGCAGTGCTACCAAAGACAGGGAAGAGCAGTACTTC. Amino acid sequence: CSATKDREEQYF.